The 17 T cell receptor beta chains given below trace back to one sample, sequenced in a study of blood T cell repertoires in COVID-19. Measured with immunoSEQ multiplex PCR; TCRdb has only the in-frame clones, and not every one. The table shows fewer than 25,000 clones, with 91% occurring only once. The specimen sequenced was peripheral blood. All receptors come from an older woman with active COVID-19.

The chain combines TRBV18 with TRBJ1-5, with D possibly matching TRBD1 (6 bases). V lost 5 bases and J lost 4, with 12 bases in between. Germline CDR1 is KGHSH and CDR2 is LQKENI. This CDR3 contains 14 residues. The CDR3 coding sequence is TGTGCCAGCTCATCGGACAGTCATAATCAGCCCCAGCATTTT. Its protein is CASSSDSHNQPQHF.

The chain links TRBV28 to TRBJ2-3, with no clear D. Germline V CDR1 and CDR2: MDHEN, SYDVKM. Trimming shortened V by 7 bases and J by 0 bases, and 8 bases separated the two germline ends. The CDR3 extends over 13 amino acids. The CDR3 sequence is CASTTRSTDTQYF. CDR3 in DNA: TGTGCCAGCACTACCCGAAGCACAGATACGCAGTATTTT.

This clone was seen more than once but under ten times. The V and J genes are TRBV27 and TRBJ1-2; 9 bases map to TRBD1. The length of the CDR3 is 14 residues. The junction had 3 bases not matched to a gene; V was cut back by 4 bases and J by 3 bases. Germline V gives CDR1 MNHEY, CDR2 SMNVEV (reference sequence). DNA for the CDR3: TGTGCCAGCAGTTCGACAGGGGGGGACTATGGCTACACCTTC. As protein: CASSSTGGDYGYTF.

The chain's CDR3 is CASSEAAGAQETQYF. CDR3 DNA: TGTGCCAGCAGTGAAGCAGCGGGAGCCCAAGAGACCCAGTACTTC. V gene TRBV6-1 combines with J gene TRBJ2-5, with 8 bases identical to TRBD2. The V gene's germline CDR1 is MNHNS and CDR2 SASEGT. V lost 0 bases, J lost 1 base, and 1 base stayed unmatched. The CDR3 runs 15 residues.

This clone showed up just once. The CDR3: CASSLEVTGGTDTQYF. For the CDR3, the DNA is TGTGCCAGCAGCTTAGAGGTCACAGGGGGGACAGATACGCAGTATTTT. The rearrangement links TRBV7-6 to TRBJ2-3; TRBD1 agrees at 8 bases. This CDR3 has 16 residues. V lost 1 base and J lost 3; bases outside the gene matches: 6. CDR1 SGHVS and CDR2 FNYEAQ come from the germline V gene.

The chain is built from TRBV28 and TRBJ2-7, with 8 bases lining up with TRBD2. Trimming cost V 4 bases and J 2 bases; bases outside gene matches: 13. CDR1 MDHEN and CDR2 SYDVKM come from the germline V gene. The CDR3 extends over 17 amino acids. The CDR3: CASSSLGGVAGTYEQYF. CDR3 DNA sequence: TGTGCCAGCAGTTCCTTGGGGGGAGTAGCGGGAACCTACGAGCAGTACTTC.

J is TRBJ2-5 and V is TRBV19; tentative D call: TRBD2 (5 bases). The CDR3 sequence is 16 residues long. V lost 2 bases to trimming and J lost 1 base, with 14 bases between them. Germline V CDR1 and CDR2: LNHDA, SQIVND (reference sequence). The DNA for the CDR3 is TGTGCCAGTAGTATAAGCGCAGCGGATGTCCAAGAGACCCAGTACTTC. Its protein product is CASSISAADVQETQYF.

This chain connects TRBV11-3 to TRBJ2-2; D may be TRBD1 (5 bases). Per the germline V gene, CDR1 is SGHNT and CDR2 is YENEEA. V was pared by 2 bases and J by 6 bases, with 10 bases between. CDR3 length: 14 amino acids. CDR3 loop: CASSLQGGAGELFF. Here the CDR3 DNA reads TGTGCCAGCAGCTTACAGGGTGGGGCCGGGGAGCTGTTTTTT.

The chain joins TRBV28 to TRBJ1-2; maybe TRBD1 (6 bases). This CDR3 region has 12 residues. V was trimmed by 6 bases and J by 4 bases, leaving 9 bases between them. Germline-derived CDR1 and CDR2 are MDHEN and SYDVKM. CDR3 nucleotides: TGTGCCAGCAGAATGACAGGCTATGGCTACACCTTC. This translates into CASRMTGYGYTF.

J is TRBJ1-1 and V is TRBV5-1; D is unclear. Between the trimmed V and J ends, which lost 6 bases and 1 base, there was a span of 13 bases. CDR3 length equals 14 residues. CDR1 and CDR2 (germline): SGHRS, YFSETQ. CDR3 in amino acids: CASMGYGGNTEAFF. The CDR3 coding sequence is TGCGCCAGCATGGGTTATGGAGGGAACACTGAAGCTTTCTTT.

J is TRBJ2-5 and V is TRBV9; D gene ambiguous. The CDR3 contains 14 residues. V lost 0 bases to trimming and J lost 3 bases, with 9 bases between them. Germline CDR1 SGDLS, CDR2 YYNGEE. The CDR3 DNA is TGTGCCAGCAGCGTAGGGGCCCTCAAAGAGACCCAGTACTTC. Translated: CASSVGALKETQYF.

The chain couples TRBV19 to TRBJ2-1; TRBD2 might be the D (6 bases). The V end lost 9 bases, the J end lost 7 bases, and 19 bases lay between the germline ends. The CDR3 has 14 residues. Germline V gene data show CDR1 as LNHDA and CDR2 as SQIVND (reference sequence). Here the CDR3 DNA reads TGTGCCAGCAGAAACGCCGGGACTCAAAATGAGCAGTTCTTC. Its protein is CASRNAGTQNEQFF.

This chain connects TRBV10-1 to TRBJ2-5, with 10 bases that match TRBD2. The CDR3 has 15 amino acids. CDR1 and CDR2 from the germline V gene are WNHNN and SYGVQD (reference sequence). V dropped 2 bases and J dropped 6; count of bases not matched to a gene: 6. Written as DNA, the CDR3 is TGCGCCAGCAGTGAGATAGCGGGAGGCCTACAGACCCAGTACTTC. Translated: CASSEIAGGLQTQYF.

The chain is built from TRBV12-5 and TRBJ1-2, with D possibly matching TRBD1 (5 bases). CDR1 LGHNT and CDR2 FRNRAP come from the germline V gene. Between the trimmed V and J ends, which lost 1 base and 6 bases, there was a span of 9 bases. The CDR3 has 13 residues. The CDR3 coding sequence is TGTGCTAGTGGTTTGGCAGGGTTCGATGGCTACACCTTC. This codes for CASGLAGFDGYTF.

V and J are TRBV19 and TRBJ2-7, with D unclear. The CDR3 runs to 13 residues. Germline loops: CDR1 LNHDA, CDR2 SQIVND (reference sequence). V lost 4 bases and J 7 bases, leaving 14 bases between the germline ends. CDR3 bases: TGTGCCAGTAGTACAGGTCTCCACGGTGAGCAGTACTTC. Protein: CASSTGLHGEQYF. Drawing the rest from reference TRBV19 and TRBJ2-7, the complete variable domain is DGGITQSPKYLFRKEGQNVTLSCEQNLNHDAMYWYRQDPGQGLRLIYYSQIVNDFQKGDIAEGYSVSREKKESFPLTVTSAQKNPTAFYLCASSTGLHGEQYFGPGTRLTVT.

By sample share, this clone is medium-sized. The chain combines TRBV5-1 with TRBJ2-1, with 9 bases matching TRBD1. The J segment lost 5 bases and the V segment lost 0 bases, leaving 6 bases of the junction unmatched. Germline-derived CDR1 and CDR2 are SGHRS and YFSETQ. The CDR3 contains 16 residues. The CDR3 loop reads CASSLGDRVWDNEQFF. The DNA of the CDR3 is TGCGCCAGCAGCTTGGGGGACAGGGTATGGGACAATGAGCAGTTCTTC.

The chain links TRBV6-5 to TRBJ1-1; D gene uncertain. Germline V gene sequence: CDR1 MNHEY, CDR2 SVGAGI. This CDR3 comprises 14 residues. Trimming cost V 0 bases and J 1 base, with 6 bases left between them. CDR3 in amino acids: CASSYSPRNTEAFF. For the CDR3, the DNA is TGTGCCAGCAGTTACTCGCCGAGGAACACTGAAGCTTTCTTT.